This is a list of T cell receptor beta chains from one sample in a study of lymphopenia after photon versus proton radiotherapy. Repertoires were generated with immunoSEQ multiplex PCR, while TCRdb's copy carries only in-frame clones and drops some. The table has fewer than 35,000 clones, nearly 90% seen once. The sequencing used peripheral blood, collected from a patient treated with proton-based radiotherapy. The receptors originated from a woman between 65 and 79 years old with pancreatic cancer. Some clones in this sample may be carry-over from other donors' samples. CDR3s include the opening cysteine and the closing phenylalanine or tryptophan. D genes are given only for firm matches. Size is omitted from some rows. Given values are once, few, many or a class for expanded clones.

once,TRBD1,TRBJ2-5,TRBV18,CASSPTVDRARYF,TGTGCCAGCTCACCCACCGTAGACAGGGCGAGGTACTTC
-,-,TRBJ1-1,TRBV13,CASSPPGRPSLNTEAFF,TGTGCCAGCAGCCCACCGGGACGGCCAAGCTTGAACACTGAAGCTTTCTTT
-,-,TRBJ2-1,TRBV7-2,CASSFGLQNREQFF,TGTGCCAGCAGCTTTGGCTTGCAGAACCGTGAGCAGTTCTTC
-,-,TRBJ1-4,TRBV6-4,CANTEPTNEKLFF,TGTGCCAACACAGAGCCAACTAATGAAAAACTGTTTTTT
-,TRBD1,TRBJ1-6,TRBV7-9,CASSSGTENYNSPLHF,TGTGCCAGCAGCTCAGGGACAGAGAATTATAATTCACCCCTCCACTTT
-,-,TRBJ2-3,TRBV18,CASSPSISSDTQYF,TGTGCCAGCTCACCAAGTATTAGTTCAGATACGCAGTATTTT
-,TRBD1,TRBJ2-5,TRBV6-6,CASSYSDREETQYF,TGTGCCAGCAGTTACTCGGACAGGGAAGAGACCCAGTACTTC
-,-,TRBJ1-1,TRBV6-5,CASSYSKNTEAFF,TGTGCCAGCAGTTACTCCAAGAACACTGAAGCTTTCTTT
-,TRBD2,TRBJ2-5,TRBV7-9,CASSFVAGAEKTQYF,TGTGCCAGCAGCTTTGTAGCGGGAGCAGAAAAGACCCAGTACTTC
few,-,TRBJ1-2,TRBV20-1,CSARTGNGYTF,TGCAGTGCACGAACAGGGAATGGCTACACCTTC
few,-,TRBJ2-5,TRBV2,CASSESQGVGGTQYF,TGTGCCAGCAGTGAATCACAGGGAGTTGGGGGGACCCAGTACTTC
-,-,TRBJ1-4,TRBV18,CASSPPGPENEKLFF,TGTGCCAGCTCACCTCCAGGGCCAGAGAATGAAAAACTGTTTTTT
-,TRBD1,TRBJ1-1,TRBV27,CASSLDRGTEAFF,TGTGCCAGCAGTTTAGACAGGGGTACTGAAGCTTTCTTT
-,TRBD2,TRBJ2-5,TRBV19,CASSQGTSGRGETQYF,TGTGCCAGTAGTCAGGGGACTAGCGGGAGGGGAGAGACCCAGTACTTC
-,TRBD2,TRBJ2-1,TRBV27,CASSLAGGSYNEQFF,TGTGCCAGCAGTTTAGCGGGAGGGTCCTACAATGAGCAGTTCTTC
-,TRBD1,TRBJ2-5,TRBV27,CASSRGQGRYQETQYF,TGTGCCAGCAGTAGGGGACAGGGTCGGTACCAAGAGACCCAGTACTTC
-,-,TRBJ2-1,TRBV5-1,CASSSDWSPDEQFF,TGCGCCAGCAGCTCGGACTGGTCTCCGGATGAGCAGTTCTTC
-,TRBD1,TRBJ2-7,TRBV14,CASSRIFDREGKLEQYF,TGTGCCAGCAGCCGCATATTCGACAGGGAAGGGAAGCTCGAGCAGTACTTC
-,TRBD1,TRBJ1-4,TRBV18,CASSPFAPGQINEKLFF,TGTGCCAGCTCACCTTTCGCACCGGGACAGATAAATGAAAAACTGTTTTTT
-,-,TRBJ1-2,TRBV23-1,CASSQSGGDYGYTF,TGCGCCAGCAGTCAAAGTGGGGGGGACTATGGCTACACCTTC
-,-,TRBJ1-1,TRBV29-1,CSVVDSLIGGTEAFF,TGCAGCGTTGTTGACAGCCTAATAGGGGGCACTGAAGCTTTCTTT
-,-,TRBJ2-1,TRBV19,CASSIDVLEGYNEQFF,TGTGCCAGTAGTATAGATGTCCTGGAAGGCTACAATGAGCAGTTCTTC
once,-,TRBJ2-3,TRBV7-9,CASSLGGGLDTQYF,TGTGCCAGCAGCTTAGGGGGCGGGTTGGATACGCAGTATTTT
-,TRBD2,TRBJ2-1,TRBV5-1,CASSLAASGGYNEQFF,TGCGCCAGCAGCTTGGCGGCTAGCGGGGGCTACAATGAGCAGTTCTTC
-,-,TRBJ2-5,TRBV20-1,CSATHQETQYF,TGCAGTGCTACGCACCAAGAGACCCAGTACTTC
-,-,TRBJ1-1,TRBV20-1,CSAPSRGEAFF,TGCAGTGCGCCTTCGAGGGGGGAAGCTTTCTTT
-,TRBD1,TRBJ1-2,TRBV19,CASKPSGTGVLDYGYTF,TGTGCCAGCAAACCCTCCGGGACAGGGGTTCTTGACTATGGCTACACCTTC
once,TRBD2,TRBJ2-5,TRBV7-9,CASSAGLAEETQYF,TGTGCCAGCAGCGCGGGACTAGCGGAAGAGACCCAGTACTTC
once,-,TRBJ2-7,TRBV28,CAIRGEASYEQYF,TGTGCCATCCGAGGGGAGGCTTCCTACGAGCAGTACTTC
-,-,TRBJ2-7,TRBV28,CASSPAHSVMYEKQYF,TGTGCCAGCAGTCCTGCCCATAGCGTGATGTACGAGAAGCAGTACTTC
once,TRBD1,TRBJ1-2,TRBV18,CASSPEQGGNYGYTF,TGTGCCAGCTCACCGGAACAGGGGGGAAACTATGGCTACACCTTC
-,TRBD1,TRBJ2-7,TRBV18,CASSPSRTGIHEQYF,TGTGCCAGCTCACCGTCCCGGACAGGGATCCACGAGCAGTACTTC
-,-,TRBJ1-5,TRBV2,CASIEGLADGQPQHF,TGTGCCAGCATTGAAGGTCTAGCGGACGGTCAGCCCCAGCATTTT
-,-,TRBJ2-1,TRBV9,CASSVGPASEQFF,TGTGCCAGCAGCGTGGGACCAGCAAGCGAGCAGTTCTTC
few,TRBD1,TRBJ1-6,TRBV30,CAFSDRGDSPLHF,TGTGCCTTCTCGGACAGGGGAGATTCACCCCTCCACTTT
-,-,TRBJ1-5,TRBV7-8,CASSESSGPNQPQHF,TGTGCCAGCAGCGAAAGTTCGGGACCTAATCAGCCCCAGCATTTT
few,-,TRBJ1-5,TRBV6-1,CASSEQGGNLYQPQHF,TGTGCCAGCAGTGAACAAGGGGGAAACCTCTATCAGCCCCAGCATTTT
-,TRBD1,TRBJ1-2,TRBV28,CASRRQGGGYTF,TGTGCCAGCAGGAGGCAGGGGGGGGGCTACACCTTC
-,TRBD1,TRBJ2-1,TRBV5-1,CASSLGQGSYNEQFF,TGCGCCAGCAGCTTGGGACAGGGGTCCTACAATGAGCAGTTCTTC
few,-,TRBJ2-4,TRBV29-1,CSVAGVGGAKNIQYF,TGCAGCGTAGCTGGTGTAGGGGGGGCCAAAAACATTCAGTACTTC
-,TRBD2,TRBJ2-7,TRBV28,CASSLSLAGNYEQYF,TGTGCCAGCAGTTTATCTCTAGCGGGAAATTACGAGCAGTACTTC
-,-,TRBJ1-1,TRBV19,CASKGSNTEAFF,TGTGCCAGTAAGGGCAGCAACACTGAAGCTTTCTTT
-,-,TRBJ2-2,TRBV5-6,CASSSMTVPGELFF,TGTGCCAGCAGCTCCATGACAGTCCCCGGGGAGCTGTTTTTT
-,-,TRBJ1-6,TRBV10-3,CAISRGQNSPLHF,TGTGCCATCAGTAGGGGCCAAAATTCACCCCTCCACTTT
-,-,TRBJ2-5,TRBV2,CASSVSRLGETQYF,TGTGCCAGCAGTGTATCGAGACTAGGCGAGACCCAGTACTTC
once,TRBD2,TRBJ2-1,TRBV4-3,CASSQQLAGSSYNEQFF,TGCGCCAGCAGCCAACAACTAGCGGGGAGCTCCTACAATGAGCAGTTCTTC
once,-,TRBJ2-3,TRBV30,CALGSGLTDTQYF,TGTGCCTTAGGTAGCGGACTCACAGATACGCAGTATTTT
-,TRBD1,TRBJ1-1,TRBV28,CASKRQGRENTEAFF,TGTGCCAGCAAAAGACAGGGGAGGGAGAACACTGAAGCTTTCTTT
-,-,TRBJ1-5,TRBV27,CASSTGSNQPQHF,TGTGCCAGCAGTACAGGGAGCAATCAGCCCCAGCATTTT
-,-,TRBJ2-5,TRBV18,CASSVLDRETQYF,TGTGCCAGCTCGGTATTGGATCGAGAGACCCAGTACTTC
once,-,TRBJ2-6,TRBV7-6,CASSLGSNSGANVLTF,TGTGCCAGCAGCTTAGGGTCTAACTCTGGGGCCAACGTCCTGACTTTC
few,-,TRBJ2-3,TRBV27,CASSPGTDTQYF,TGTGCCAGCAGTCCTGGGACTGATACGCAGTATTTT
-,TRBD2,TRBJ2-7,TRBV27,CASKVGTSRSYEQYF,TGTGCCAGCAAAGTCGGGACTAGCCGTTCCTACGAGCAGTACTTC
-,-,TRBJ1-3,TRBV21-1,CASSNRGARRYGNTIYF,TGTGCCAGCAGCAACAGGGGGGCGCGGAGGTACGGAAACACCATATATTTT
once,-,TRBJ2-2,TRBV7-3,CASSPDRYTGELFF,TGTGCCAGCAGCCCAGACAGATACACCGGGGAGCTGTTTTTT